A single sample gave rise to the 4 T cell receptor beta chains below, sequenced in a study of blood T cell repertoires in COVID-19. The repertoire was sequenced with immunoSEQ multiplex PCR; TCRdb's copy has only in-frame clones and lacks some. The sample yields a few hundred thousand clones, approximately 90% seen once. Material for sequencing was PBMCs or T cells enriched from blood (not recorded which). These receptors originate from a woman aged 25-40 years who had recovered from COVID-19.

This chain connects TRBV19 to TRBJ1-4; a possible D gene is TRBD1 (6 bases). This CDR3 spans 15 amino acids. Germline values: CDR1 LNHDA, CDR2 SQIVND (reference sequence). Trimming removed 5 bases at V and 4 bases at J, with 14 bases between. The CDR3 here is CASSRVQGINEKLFF. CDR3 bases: TGTGCCAGTAGTCGGGTACAGGGCATTAATGAAAAACTGTTTTTT. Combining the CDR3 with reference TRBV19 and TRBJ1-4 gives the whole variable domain DGGITQSPKYLFRKEGQNVTLSCEQNLNHDAMYWYRQDPGQGLRLIYYSQIVNDFQKGDIAEGYSVSREKKESFPLTVTSAQKNPTAFYLCASSRVQGINEKLFFGSGTQLSVL.

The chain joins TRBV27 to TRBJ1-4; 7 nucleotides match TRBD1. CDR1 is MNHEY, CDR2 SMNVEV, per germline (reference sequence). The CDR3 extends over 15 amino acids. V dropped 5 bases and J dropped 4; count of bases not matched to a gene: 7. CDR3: CASSSSGTVNEKLFF. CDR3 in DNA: TGTGCCAGCAGTAGCTCCGGGACAGTTAATGAAAAACTGTTTTTT.

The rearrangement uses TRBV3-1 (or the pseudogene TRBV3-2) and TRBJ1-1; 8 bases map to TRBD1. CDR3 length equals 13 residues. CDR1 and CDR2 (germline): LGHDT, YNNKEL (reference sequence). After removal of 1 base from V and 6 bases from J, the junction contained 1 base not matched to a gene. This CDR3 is CASSQVQGAEAFF. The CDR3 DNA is TGTGCCAGCAGCCAAGTACAGGGGGCTGAAGCTTTCTTT.

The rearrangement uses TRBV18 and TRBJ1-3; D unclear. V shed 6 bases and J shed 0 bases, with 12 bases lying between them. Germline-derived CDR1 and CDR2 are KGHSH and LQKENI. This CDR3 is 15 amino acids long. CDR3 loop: CASSTTLSSGNTIYF. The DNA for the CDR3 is TGTGCCAGCTCCACGACTCTCAGCTCTGGAAACACCATATATTTT.